This TCR beta chain is drawn from a study of OX40 agonist ivuxolimab in advanced cancers. Turning to the study itself: Three patients had partial responses: one hepatocellular carcinoma, two cutaneous melanoma. Study outcomes and limitations: The work left the antigen specificity of expanded peripheral T cells undetermined. Normalized T-cell clonal expansion was also low in some nonresponders. At 0.1 to 3.0 mg/kg and by week 6, CD4+ and CD8+ T cells in the blood had expanded clonally.

The repertoire was sequenced with immunoSEQ multiplex PCR; TCRdb's copy has only in-frame clones and lacks some. In the table there are about 69,000 clones, more than 70% of which are singletons. In the case of this clone: The target antigen is unknown.

V was shortened by 4 bases and J by 1 base, with 10 bases between the two germline ends. This CDR3 spans 15 amino acids. Germline assignment: CDR1 LNHDA and CDR2 SQIVND (reference sequence). The specimen was CD4+ or CD8+ T cells sorted from blood, collected in a trial of the OX40 agonist ivuxolimab. This TCR was sampled from an adult with an advanced solid tumor such as melanoma, head and neck, liver or kidney cancer. The J gene is TRBJ2-2, the V gene TRBV19; D is possibly TRBD1 or TRBD2 (5 bases each). The CDR3, as DNA: TGTGCCAGTAGTACCGGGACCAAGAACACCGGGGAGCTGTTTTTT. This sequence encodes CASSTGTKNTGELFF.